This T cell receptor (beta chain) was recorded in a study of blood T cells in healthy people across ages. This clonotype was picked up a small number of times. The germline gives CDR1 LNHDA, CDR2 SQIVND (reference sequence). Trimming removed 6 bases from V and 0 bases from J, with 12 bases in between. The CDR3 covers 15 residues. The use of a sample-barcoded 5' primer and a J-beta primer mix characterized a second PCR of roughly 7 to 11 cycles. TCRdb used MiXCR to reprocess the 5' RACE reads, holding one entry per CDR3 protein. The data contain some 1,000,000 distinct CDR3 sequences, under 30% of them seen just once; the ten biggest clones take up approximately 0.75%. These sequences were also reported in another study, on T cells of mothers and their children. That report adds: The donor cohort consisted of three healthy Caucasian mothers and their six children. All RNA that had been extracted was used for cDNA synthesis at around 1.4 ug per 15 ul. Related mother and child pairs showed slightly greater overlap (not significant) than unrelated pairs did.

The chain links TRBV19 to TRBJ1-5; no clear D gene. The sequence was obtained from a girl aged 2 to 10 in good health. The sample was blood. The CDR3 loop reads CASRSGPYSNQPQHF. In DNA form, the CDR3 reads TGTGCCAGTAGGTCGGGTCCTTATAGCAATCAGCCCCAGCATTTT.